The 27 T cell receptor beta chains listed next were all sequenced from one sample in a study of control samples from healthy donors and cancer patients. Measured with immunoSEQ multiplex PCR; TCRdb has only the in-frame clones, and not every one. The sample comprises 110,000 or so clones, around 80% of which are singletons, and approximately 7% rests with the top ten. The sample was blood. These receptor sequences come from a man in his late teens or twenties in good health.

The chain employs TRBV7-6 and TRBJ2-3, with a tentative D call TRBD2 (5 bases). The CDR3 has 16 amino acids. CDR1 and CDR2 from the germline V gene are SGHVS and FNYEAQ. V gave up 1 base and J gave up 4 bases, with 15 bases separating them. The CDR3 spells CASSLVLAGSADTQYF. DNA for the CDR3: TGTGCCAGCAGCTTAGTTCTCGCGGGTAGTGCAGATACGCAGTATTTT. Combining the CDR3 with reference TRBV7-6 and TRBJ2-3 gives the whole variable domain GAGVSQSPRYKVTKRGQDVALRCDPISGHVSLYWYRQALGQGPEFLTYFNYEAQQDKSGLPNDRFSAERPEGSISTLTIQRTEQRDSAMYRCASSLVLAGSADTQYFGPGTRLTVL.

The V and J genes are TRBV27 and TRBJ1-5, with 8 bases aligning to TRBD1. Germline CDR1 MNHEY, CDR2 SMNVEV (reference sequence). Trimming at V came to 5 bases and at J to 6 bases, leaving 12 bases not matched to a gene. CDR3 length: 16 residues. Here the CDR3 DNA reads TGTGCCAGCAGTCCTACAGGGGGTAACGATATTCAGCCCCAGCATTTT. This encodes CASSPTGGNDIQPQHF.

This rearrangement joins TRBV6-6 to TRBJ1-4, with D perhaps TRBD1 (6 bases). Germline loops: CDR1 MNHNY, CDR2 SVGAGI (reference sequence). V was clipped by 9 bases and J by 2 bases, with 16 bases between them. The CDR3 spans 15 residues. CDR3 residues: CASSRQGGTNEKLFF. CDR3 in DNA: TGTGCCAGTAGCAGGCAAGGGGGGACTAATGAAAAACTGTTTTTT.

This clone showed up just once. The V and J genes are TRBV10-1 and TRBJ2-1, with D uncertain. CDR3 length: 15 residues. V was cut by 8 bases and J by 0 bases, with 14 bases left in between. Germline values: CDR1 WNHNN, CDR2 SYGVQD (reference sequence). CDR3 bases: TGCGCCAGCGGTGCTACCTCGAGCTCCTACAATGAGCAGTTCTTC. Protein: CASGATSSSYNEQFF.

V and J are TRBV7-9 and TRBJ2-5; D is ambiguous. The CDR3 consists of 15 residues. V shed 1 base and J shed 2 bases, with 11 bases lying between them. Germline V gene lookup returns CDR1 SEHNR and CDR2 FQNEAQ (reference sequence). The CDR3: CASSLGSTQQETQYF. CDR3 DNA: TGTGCCAGCAGCTTAGGATCTACTCAACAAGAGACCCAGTACTTC.

The V call is TRBV6-5, the J call TRBJ1-3; weak D call: TRBD1 (6 bases). The CDR3 extends over 16 amino acids. The germline V gene has CDR1 MNHEY and CDR2 SVGAGI. V shed 4 bases and J shed 0 bases, with 13 bases lying between them. CDR3 sequence reads: CASSLGQFDSGNTIYF. The CDR3 coding sequence is TGTGCCAGCAGTTTAGGACAGTTCGACTCTGGAAACACCATATATTTT.

The chain is built from TRBV6-5 and TRBJ2-5; D assignment may be TRBD1 or TRBD2 (5 bases each). The CDR3 is 14 residues long. V was cut by 2 bases and J by 4 bases, with 11 bases left in between. CDR1 is MNHEY and CDR2 is SVGAGI in the germline V gene. The CDR3 loop reads CASSYGGVGETQYF. For the CDR3, the DNA is TGTGCCAGCAGTTACGGGGGTGTGGGAGAGACCCAGTACTTC.

This clone has only one observation. The J gene is TRBJ1-1, the V gene TRBV27; unclear D gene. Germline CDR1 is MNHEY and CDR2 is SMNVEV (reference sequence). Trimming removed 2 bases at V and 6 bases at J, with 10 bases between. This CDR3 has 13 amino acids. CDR3 sequence (DNA): TGTGCCAGCAGTTTAACCGGGGTGGCTGAAGCTTTCTTT. This translates into CASSLTGVAEAFF.

The J gene is TRBJ2-2, the V gene TRBV11-2; TRBD2 matches at 7 bases. The germline V gene has CDR1 SGHAT and CDR2 FQNNGV. V lost 2 bases, J lost 6 bases, and 6 bases stayed unmatched. The CDR3 covers 15 residues. CDR3 amino acids: CASSLLAAGSGELFF. DNA of the CDR3: TGTGCCAGCAGCTTACTAGCGGCGGGATCCGGGGAGCTGTTTTTT.

The chain carries TRBV2 and TRBJ2-7, with unresolved D. The CDR3 sequence is 14 residues long. V lost 0 bases, J lost 4 bases, and 10 bases lay in between. Per germline, CDR1 SNHLY and CDR2 FYNNEI. The CDR3 region has the DNA TGTGCCAGCAGTGAAGCCTCCGGGCCATACGAGCAGTACTTC. Translating it yields CASSEASGPYEQYF.

The rearrangement links TRBV6-4 to TRBJ1-1; TRBD1 matches 7 bases. Germline V gene lookup returns CDR1 MRHNA and CDR2 SNTAGT. The CDR3 is 13 residues long. The V and J ends lost 8 bases and 5 bases, in that order; junction bases with no gene match: 8. The CDR3 DNA reads as TGTGCCAGCTCGGCAGGCAGGGGGACTGAAGCTTTCTTT. This encodes CASSAGRGTEAFF.

The chain links TRBV28 to TRBJ1-4, with 7 bases that match TRBD1. With V trimmed by 2 bases and J by 8 bases, 5 bases remained unmatched. Germline CDR1 and CDR2: MDHEN and SYDVKM. The CDR3 contains 14 residues. CDR3 in DNA: TGTGCCAGCAGTTTACACAGGGGTGGCGAAAAACTGTTTTTT. This sequence encodes CASSLHRGGEKLFF.

V usage is TRBV5-6 and J usage is TRBJ1-3; a weak D match, TRBD1 (6 bases). The CDR3 spans 16 residues. Per the germline V gene, CDR1 is SGHDT and CDR2 is YYEEEE. Trimming left V 3 bases short and J 1 base short, with 14 bases between. CDR3 in DNA: TGTGCCAGCAGCTGGGGGCAAGGCTTTTCTGGAAACACCATATATTTT. Its protein is CASSWGQGFSGNTIYF. The full variable domain, in which reference TRBV5-6 and TRBJ1-3 provide the parts outside the CDR3, is DAGVTQSPTHLIKTRGQQVTLRCSPKSGHDTVSWYQQALGQGPQFIFQYYEEEERQRGNFPDRFSGHQFPNYSSELNVNALLLGDSALYLCASSWGQGFSGNTIYFGEGSWLTVV.

The J gene is TRBJ2-1, the V gene TRBV27; D is unresolved. Trimming shortened V by 3 bases and J by 9 bases, and 12 bases separated the two germline ends. Per germline, CDR1 MNHEY and CDR2 SMNVEV (reference sequence). The CDR3 has 13 amino acids. The CDR3 protein is CASSFFRLAEQFF. The CDR3 region has the DNA TGTGCCAGCAGTTTTTTCCGGTTGGCTGAGCAGTTCTTC.

The V call is TRBV4-2, the J call TRBJ2-5; 9 bases are shared with TRBD2. CDR3 length: 19 amino acids. V gave up 0 bases and J gave up 2 bases; unmatched junction bases: 13. Germline V gene lookup returns CDR1 LGHNA and CDR2 YNFKEQ. The CDR3 DNA reads as TGTGCCAGCAGCCAAGAAGGCGGGGGGGCCAGCCAGATTCAAGAGACCCAGTACTTC. This codes for CASSQEGGGASQIQETQYF.

The chain combines TRBV28 with TRBJ1-1; D might be TRBD1 (5 bases). Per germline, CDR1 MDHEN and CDR2 SYDVKM. The CDR3 sequence is 15 residues long. V lost 2 bases, J lost 1 base, and 11 bases lay in between. In nucleotides, the CDR3 is TGTGCCAGCAGTTTAGGTGCCAGGGCGAACACTGAAGCTTTCTTT. Encoded protein: CASSLGARANTEAFF.

This sequence joins TRBV5-1 and TRBJ2-5; 7 nucleotides line up with TRBD1. Trimming removed 4 bases from V and 1 base from J; junction bases left unmatched: 7. The CDR3 sequence is 15 residues long. Germline CDR1 is SGHRS and CDR2 is YFSETQ. In nucleotides, the CDR3 is TGCGCCAGCAGCGAACAGGGGTTGGGCCAAGAGACCCAGTACTTC. This codes for CASSEQGLGQETQYF.

The gene calls are TRBV19 and TRBJ1-5, with 12 bases identical to TRBD1. CDR3 size: 18 residues. CDR1 and CDR2 from the germline V gene are LNHDA and SQIVND (reference sequence). In DNA form, the CDR3 reads TGTCCTCAACTACTAAGGGACAGGGGGCGCGTGGGCAATCAGCCCCAGCATTTT. This codes for CPQLLRDRGRVGNQPQHF.

The chain carries TRBV9 and TRBJ1-1; perhaps TRBD1 as D (6 bases). The V gene's germline CDR1 is SGDLS and CDR2 YYNGEE. V lost 0 bases and J lost 10, with 16 bases in between. The CDR3 sequence is 14 residues long. In nucleotides, the CDR3 is TGTGCCAGCAGCGTAGTGGCAGAGGGGGACGGAGCTTTCTTT. Protein: CASSVVAEGDGAFF.

This clone showed up just once. This chain uses TRBV24-1 with TRBJ2-3, with D possibly TRBD2 on 6 matching bases. CDR3 length: 14 residues. CDR1 is KGHDR, CDR2 SFDVKD, per germline. V lost 9 bases and J lost 2, with 14 bases in between. DNA of the CDR3: TGTGCCACCTCCCTCCCGGGAGTCACAGATACGCAGTATTTT. Its protein product is CATSLPGVTDTQYF.

With regard to this clone: Distinct nucleotide sequences in the sample also encode this CDR3. The J gene is TRBJ2-3, the V gene TRBV7-9, with 10 bases fitting TRBD2. There are 15 residues in the CDR3. Germline values: CDR1 SEHNR, CDR2 FQNEAQ (reference sequence). V was pared by 6 bases and J by 3 bases, with 6 bases of the junction left unmatched. CDR3 DNA sequence: TGTGCCAGCAGTCCGAGCGGGGGGGCTACAGATACGCAGTATTTT. Translated: CASSPSGGATDTQYF.

V usage is TRBV11-2 and J usage is TRBJ2-3; tentatively, D is TRBD1 or TRBD2 (5 bases each). Germline V gene data show CDR1 as SGHAT and CDR2 as FQNNGV. This CDR3 has 15 residues. Trimming left V 5 bases short and J 3 bases short, with 15 bases between. The CDR3: CASSTAGWRTDTQYF. CDR3 in DNA: TGTGCCAGCAGCACTGCAGGGTGGAGGACAGATACGCAGTATTTT.

There are a few counts of this clone. This chain connects TRBV11-2 to TRBJ2-7; D possibly corresponds to TRBD1 (6 bases). The length of the CDR3 is 14 residues. Trimming left V 3 bases short and J 7 bases short, with 16 bases between. Germline CDR1 is SGHAT and CDR2 is FQNNGV. CDR3 protein: CASSFTPQGGEQYF. The CDR3 DNA sequence: TGTGCCAGCAGCTTTACACCCCAAGGGGGAGAGCAGTACTTC.

This clone was observed once. The J gene is TRBJ2-1, the V gene TRBV7-2; 7 bases map to TRBD1. Germline trimming cut 5 bases from V and 7 bases from J; bases unmatched to any gene: 11. The CDR3 sequence is 15 residues long. Looked up from germline, CDR1 is SGHTA and CDR2 is FQGNSA. In DNA, the CDR3 is TGTGCCAGCAGCCCCAGAGGGGGCGCGTGGAATGAGCAGTTCTTC. Amino acid sequence: CASSPRGGAWNEQFF.

This chain links TRBV4-1 with TRBJ2-4; 10 bases map to TRBD1. Germline V gene sequence: CDR1 MGHRA, CDR2 YSYEKL. The CDR3 is made up of 15 amino acids. Germline trimming cut 1 base from V and 8 bases from J; bases unmatched to any gene: 5. The CDR3 sequence is CASSQARTGGDIQYF. CDR3 DNA: TGCGCCAGCAGCCAAGCACGGACAGGGGGAGACATTCAGTACTTC.

This rearrangement joins TRBV29-1 to TRBJ1-2, with 7 bases that match TRBD1. V lost 7 bases to trimming and J lost 6 bases; unmatched junction nucleotides: 8. Germline CDR1 reads SQVTM; CDR2 reads ANQGSEA. This CDR3 region has 12 residues. CDR3 residues: CSANRGWDGYTF. CDR3 nucleotide sequence: TGCAGCGCCAACAGGGGTTGGGATGGCTACACCTTC. Together with reference TRBV29-1 and TRBJ1-2, the CDR3 gives the full variable domain: SAVISQKPSRDICQRGTSLTIQCQVDSQVTMMFWYRQQPGQSLTLIATANQGSEATYESGFVIDKFPISRPNLTFSTLTVSNMSPEDSSIYLCSANRGWDGYTFGSGTRLTVV.

V gene TRBV7-8 combines with J gene TRBJ1-1, with D unclear. Germline lookup yields CDR1 SGHVS and CDR2 FQNEAQ. Trimming stripped 1 base from V and 4 bases from J, with 10 bases between. The CDR3 length is 14 residues. The CDR3 nucleotides read TGTGCCAGCAGCTTAGAGGCCTTGGGCACTGAAGCTTTCTTT. Protein: CASSLEALGTEAFF.